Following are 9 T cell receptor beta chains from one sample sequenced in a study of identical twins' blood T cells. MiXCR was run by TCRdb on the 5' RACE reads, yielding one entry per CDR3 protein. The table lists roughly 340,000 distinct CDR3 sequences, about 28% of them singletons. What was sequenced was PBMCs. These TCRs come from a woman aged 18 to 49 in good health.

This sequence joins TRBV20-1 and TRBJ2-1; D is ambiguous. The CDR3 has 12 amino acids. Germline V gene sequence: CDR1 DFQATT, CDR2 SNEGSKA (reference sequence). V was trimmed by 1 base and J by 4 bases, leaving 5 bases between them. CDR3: CSARVPYNEQFF. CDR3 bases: TGCAGTGCTAGAGTCCCTTACAATGAGCAGTTCTTC.

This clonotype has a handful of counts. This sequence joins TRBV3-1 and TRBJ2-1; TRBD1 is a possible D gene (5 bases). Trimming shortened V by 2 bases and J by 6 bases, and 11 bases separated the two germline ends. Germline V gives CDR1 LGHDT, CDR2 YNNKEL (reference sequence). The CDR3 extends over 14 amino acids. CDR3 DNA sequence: TGTGCCAGCAGCCAAAGCACTCAGGGCAATGAGCAGTTCTTC. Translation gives CASSQSTQGNEQFF.

The CDR3 spells CAISYGTPSEAFF. CDR3 DNA sequence: TGTGCCATCAGCTACGGGACTCCGTCCGAAGCTTTCTTT. The chain links TRBV10-3 to TRBJ1-1; tentatively, D is TRBD1 (5 bases). Germline values: CDR1 ENHRY, CDR2 SYGVKD. The CDR3 totals 13 residues. Trimming cost V 6 bases and J 8 bases, with 16 bases left between them.

The CDR3 region is CATRGVLGTEAFF. CDR3 DNA sequence: TGTGCCACCCGGGGGGTATTAGGCACTGAAGCTTTCTTT. The J gene is TRBJ1-1, the V gene TRBV19; possibly TRBD1 for D (5 bases). Between the trimmed V and J ends, which lost 10 bases and 4 bases, there was a span of 16 bases. CDR3 length: 13 residues. CDR1 and CDR2 (germline): LNHDA, SQIVND (reference sequence). Full variable domain (missing parts from reference TRBV19 and TRBJ1-1): DGGITQSPKYLFRKEGQNVTLSCEQNLNHDAMYWYRQDPGQGLRLIYYSQIVNDFQKGDIAEGYSVSREKKESFPLTVTSAQKNPTAFYLCATRGVLGTEAFFGQGTRLTVV.

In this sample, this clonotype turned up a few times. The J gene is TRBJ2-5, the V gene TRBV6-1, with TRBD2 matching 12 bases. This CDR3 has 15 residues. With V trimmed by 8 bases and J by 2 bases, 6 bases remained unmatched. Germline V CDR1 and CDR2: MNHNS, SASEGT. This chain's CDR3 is CASGLTSGGQETQYF. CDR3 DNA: TGTGCCAGCGGCCTGACTAGCGGGGGACAAGAGACCCAGTACTTC.

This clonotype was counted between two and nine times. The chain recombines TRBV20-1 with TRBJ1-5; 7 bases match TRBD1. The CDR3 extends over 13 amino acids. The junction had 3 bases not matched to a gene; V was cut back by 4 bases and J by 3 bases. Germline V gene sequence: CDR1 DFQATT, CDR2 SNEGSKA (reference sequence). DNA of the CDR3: TGCAGTGCTACCGGGACAGACAATCAGCCCCAGCATTTT. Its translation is CSATGTDNQPQHF.

As DNA, the CDR3 is TGCAGCGTTGAGGATCGATCCTATGGCTACACCTTC. Translating it yields CSVEDRSYGYTF. The chain carries TRBV29-1 and TRBJ1-2; D is unclear. CDR1 is SQVTM, CDR2 ANQGSEA, per germline. The CDR3 spans 12 residues. V dropped 3 bases and J dropped 4 bases, with 9 bases sitting between them.

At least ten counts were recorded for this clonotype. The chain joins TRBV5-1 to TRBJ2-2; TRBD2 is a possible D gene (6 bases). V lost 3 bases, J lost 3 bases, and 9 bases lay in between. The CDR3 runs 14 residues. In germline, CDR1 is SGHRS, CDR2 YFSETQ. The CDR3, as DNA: TGCGCCAGCAGCTCCGGGACTTACACCGGGGAGCTGTTTTTT. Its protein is CASSSGTYTGELFF.

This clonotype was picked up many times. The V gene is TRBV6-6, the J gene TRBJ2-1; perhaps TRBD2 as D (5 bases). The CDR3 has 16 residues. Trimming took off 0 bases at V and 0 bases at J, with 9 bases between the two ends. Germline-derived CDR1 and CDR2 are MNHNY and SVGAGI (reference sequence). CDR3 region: CASSYSTMGSYNEQFF. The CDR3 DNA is TGTGCCAGCAGTTACTCGACTATGGGCTCCTACAATGAGCAGTTCTTC.